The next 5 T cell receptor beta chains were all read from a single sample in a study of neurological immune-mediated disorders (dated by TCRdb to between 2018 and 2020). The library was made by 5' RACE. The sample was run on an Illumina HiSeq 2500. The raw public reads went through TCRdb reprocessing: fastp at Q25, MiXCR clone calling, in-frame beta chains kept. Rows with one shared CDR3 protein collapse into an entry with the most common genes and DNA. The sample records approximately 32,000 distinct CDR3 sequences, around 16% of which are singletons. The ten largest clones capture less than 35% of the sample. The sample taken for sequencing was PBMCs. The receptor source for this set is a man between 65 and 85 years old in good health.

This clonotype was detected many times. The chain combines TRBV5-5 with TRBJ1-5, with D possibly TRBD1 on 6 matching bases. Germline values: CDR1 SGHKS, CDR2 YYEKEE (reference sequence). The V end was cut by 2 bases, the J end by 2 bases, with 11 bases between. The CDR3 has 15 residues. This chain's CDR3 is CASSFKGGGNQPQHF. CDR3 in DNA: TGTGCCAGCAGCTTTAAGGGGGGAGGCAATCAGCCCCAGCATTTT.

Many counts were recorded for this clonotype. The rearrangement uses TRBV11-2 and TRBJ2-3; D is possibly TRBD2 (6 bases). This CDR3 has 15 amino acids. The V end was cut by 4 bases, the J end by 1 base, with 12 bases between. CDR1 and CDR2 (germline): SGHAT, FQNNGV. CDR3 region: CASSSGEWRTDTQYF. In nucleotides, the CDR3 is TGTGCCAGCAGCTCGGGGGAGTGGCGCACAGATACGCAGTATTTT.

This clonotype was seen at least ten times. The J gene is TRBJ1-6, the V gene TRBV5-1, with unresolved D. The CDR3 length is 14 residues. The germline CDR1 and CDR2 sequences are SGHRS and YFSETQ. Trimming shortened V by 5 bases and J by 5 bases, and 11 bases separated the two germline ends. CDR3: CASRSGIDNSPLHF. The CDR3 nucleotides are TGCGCCAGCAGGTCGGGGATAGATAATTCACCCCTCCACTTT.

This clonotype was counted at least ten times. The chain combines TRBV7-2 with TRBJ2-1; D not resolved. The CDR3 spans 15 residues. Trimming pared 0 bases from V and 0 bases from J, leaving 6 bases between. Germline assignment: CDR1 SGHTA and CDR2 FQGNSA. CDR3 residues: CASSLASSSYNEQFF. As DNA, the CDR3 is TGTGCCAGCAGCTTAGCTAGCAGCTCCTACAATGAGCAGTTCTTC.

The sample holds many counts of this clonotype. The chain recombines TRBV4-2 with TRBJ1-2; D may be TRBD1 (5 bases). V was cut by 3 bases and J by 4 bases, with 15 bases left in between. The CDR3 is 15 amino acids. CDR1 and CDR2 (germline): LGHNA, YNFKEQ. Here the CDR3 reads CASSQDNVVSYGYTF. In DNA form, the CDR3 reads TGTGCCAGCAGCCAGGACAACGTCGTATCCTATGGCTACACCTTC.